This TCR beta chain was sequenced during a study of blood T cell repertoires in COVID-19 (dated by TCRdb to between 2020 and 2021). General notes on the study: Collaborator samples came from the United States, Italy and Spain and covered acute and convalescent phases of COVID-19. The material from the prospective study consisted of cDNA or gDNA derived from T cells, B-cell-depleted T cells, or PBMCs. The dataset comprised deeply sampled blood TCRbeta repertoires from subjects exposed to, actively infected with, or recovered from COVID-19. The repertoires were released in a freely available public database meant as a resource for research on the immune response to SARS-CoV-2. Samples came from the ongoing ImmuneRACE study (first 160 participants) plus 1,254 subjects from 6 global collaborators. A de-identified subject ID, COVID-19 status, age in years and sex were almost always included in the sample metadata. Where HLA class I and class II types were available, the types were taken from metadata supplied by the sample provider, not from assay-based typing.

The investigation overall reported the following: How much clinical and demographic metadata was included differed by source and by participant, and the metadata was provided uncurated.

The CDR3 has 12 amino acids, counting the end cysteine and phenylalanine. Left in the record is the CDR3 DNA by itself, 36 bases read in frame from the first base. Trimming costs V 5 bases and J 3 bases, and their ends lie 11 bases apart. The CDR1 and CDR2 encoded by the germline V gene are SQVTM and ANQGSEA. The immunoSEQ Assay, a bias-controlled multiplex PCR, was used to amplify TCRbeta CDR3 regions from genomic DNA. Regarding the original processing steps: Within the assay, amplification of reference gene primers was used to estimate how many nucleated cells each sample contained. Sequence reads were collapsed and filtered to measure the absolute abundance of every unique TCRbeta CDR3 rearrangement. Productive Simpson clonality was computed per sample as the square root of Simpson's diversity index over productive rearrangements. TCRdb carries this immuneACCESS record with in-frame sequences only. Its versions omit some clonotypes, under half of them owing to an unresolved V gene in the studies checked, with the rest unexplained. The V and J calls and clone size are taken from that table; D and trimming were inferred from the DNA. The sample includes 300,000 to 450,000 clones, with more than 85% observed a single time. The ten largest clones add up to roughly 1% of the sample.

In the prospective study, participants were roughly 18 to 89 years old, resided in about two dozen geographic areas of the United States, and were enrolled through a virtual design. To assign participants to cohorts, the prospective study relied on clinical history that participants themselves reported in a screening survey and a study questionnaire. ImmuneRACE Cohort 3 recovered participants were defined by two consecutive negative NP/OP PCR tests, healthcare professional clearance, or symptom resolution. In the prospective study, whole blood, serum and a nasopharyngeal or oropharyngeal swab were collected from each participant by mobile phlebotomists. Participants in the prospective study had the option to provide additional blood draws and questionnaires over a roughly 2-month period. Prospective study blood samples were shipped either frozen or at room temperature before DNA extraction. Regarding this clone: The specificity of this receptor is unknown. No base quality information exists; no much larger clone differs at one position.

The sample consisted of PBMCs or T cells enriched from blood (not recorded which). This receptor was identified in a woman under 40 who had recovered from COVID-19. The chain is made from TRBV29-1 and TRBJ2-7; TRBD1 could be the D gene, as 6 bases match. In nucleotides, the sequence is TGCAGCGTTAGGGCAGGGGTCTACGAGCAGTACTTC. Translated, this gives CSVRAGVYEQYF.